Given below is one T cell receptor (beta chain) in context. In the source study's methods: Nucleated cell number was recorded as an estimate derived from reference gene primer amplification. Produced via immunoSEQ multiplex PCR; TCRdb's table is partial and in-frame only. That table furnishes V, J and clone size, whereas the DNA furnished D and trimming. Here the sample spans tens of thousands of clones, around nine tenths being singletons. The CDR3 has 14 residues. Germline loops: CDR1 LNHNV, CDR2 YYDKDF (reference sequence). V lost 2 bases and J 1 base, leaving 8 bases between the germline ends. This record belongs to a study of blood T cell repertoires in COVID-19. Overall study context: Italy, Spain and the United States were the sources of the convalescent and acute COVID-19 samples. T cells, B-cell-depleted T cells, or PBMCs supplied cDNA or gDNA.

This clonotype was obtained from a man in his fifties or sixties with active or convalescent COVID-19. The specimen sequenced was peripheral blood. V and J are TRBV15 and TRBJ2-5; D call uncertain. The CDR3 loop is CATSRTTGQETQYF. The CDR3 DNA is TGTGCCACCAGCAGAACGACGGGCCAAGAGACCCAGTACTTC.